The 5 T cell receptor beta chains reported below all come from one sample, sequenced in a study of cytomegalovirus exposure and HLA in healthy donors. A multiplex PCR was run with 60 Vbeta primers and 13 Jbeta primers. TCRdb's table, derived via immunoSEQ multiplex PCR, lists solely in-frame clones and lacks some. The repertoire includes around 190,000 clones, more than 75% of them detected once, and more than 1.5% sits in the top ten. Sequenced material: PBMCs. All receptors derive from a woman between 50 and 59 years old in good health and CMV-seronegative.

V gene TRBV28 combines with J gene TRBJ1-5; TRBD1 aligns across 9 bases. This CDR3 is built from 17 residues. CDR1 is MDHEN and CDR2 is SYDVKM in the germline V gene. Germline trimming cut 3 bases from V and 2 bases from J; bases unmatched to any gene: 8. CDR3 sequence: CASSFTGGFGGNQPQHF. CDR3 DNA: TGTGCCAGCAGTTTTACAGGGGGCTTTGGGGGCAATCAGCCCCAGCATTTT.

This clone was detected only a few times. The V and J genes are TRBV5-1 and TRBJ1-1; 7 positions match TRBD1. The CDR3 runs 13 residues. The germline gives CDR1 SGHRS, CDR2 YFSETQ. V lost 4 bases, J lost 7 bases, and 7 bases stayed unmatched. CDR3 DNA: TGCGCCAGCAGCGCCGGACAGGCCCGTGAAGCTTTCTTT. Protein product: CASSAGQAREAFF.

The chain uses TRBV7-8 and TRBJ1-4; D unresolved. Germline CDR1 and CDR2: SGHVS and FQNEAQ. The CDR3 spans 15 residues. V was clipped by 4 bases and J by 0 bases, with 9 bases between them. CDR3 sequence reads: CASSSRRATNEKLFF. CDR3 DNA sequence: TGTGCCAGCAGCTCCAGGAGGGCAACTAATGAAAAACTGTTTTTT. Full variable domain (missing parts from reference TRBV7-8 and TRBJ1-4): GAGVSQSPRYKVAKRGQDVALRCDPISGHVSLFWYQQALGQGPEFLTYFQNEAQLDKSGLPSDRFFAERPEGSVSTLKIQRTQQEDSAVYLCASSSRRATNEKLFFGSGTQLSVL.

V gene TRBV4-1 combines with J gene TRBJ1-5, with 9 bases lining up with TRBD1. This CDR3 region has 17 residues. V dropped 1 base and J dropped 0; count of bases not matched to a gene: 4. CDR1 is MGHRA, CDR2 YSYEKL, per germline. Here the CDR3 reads CASSQVWDRDSNQPQHF. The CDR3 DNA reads TGCGCCAGCAGCCAAGTCTGGGACAGGGATAGCAATCAGCCCCAGCATTTT.

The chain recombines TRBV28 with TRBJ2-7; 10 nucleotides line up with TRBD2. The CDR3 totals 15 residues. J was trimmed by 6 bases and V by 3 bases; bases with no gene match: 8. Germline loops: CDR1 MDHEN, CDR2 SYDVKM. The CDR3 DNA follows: TGTGCCAGCAGTTTGGTCCTAGCGGGAGTAGGCGAGCAGTACTTC. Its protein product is CASSLVLAGVGEQYF.